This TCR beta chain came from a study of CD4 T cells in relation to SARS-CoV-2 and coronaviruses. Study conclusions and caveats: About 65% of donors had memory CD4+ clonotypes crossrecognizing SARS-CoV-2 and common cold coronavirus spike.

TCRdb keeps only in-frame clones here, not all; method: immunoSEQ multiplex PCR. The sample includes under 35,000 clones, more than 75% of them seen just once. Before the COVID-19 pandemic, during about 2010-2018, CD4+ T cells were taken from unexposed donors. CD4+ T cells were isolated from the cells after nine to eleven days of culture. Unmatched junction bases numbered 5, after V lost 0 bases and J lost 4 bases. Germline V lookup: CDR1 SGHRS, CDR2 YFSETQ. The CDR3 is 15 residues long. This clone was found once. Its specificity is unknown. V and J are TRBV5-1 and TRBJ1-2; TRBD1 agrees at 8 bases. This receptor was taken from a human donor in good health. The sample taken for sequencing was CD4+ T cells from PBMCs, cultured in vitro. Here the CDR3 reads CASSLAHRGGYGYTF. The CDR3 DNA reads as TGCGCCAGCAGCTTGGCTCACAGGGGGGGCTATGGCTACACCTTC.